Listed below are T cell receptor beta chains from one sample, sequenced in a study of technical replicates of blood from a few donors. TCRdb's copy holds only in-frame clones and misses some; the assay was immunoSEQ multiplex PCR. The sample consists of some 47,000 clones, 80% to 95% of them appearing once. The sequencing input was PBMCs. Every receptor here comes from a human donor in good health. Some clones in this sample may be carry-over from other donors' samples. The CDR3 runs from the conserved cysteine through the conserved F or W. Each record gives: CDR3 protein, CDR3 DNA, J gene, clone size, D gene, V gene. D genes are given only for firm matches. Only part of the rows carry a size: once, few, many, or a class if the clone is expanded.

CDR3: CASSPGSGTEAFF
DNA: TGTGCCAGCAGCCCAGGGTCGGGCACTGAAGCTTTCTTT
J: TRBJ1-1
size: -
D: -
V: TRBV5-6

CDR3: CASSQETGGFEAFF
DNA: TGCGCCAGCAGCCAAGAAACAGGGGGCTTTGAAGCTTTCTTT
J: TRBJ1-1
size: -
D: TRBD1
V: TRBV4-3

CDR3: CASSLALGQGETEAFF
DNA: TGCGCCAGCAGCTTGGCCTTGGGACAGGGTGAAACTGAAGCTTTCTTT
J: TRBJ1-1
size: -
D: TRBD1
V: TRBV5-1

CDR3: CASSLRQGARTEAFF
DNA: TGTGCCAGCAGCCTAAGACAGGGGGCCAGGACTGAAGCTTTCTTT
J: TRBJ1-1
size: -
D: TRBD1
V: TRBV7-9

CDR3: CASSGTSSYEQYF
DNA: TGTGCCAGCAGCGGGACTAGTTCCTACGAGCAGTACTTC
J: TRBJ2-7
size: -
D: TRBD2
V: TRBV2

CDR3: CASSELVGGNSPLHF
DNA: TGTGCCAGCAGTGAGTTAGTGGGAGGTAATTCACCCCTCCACTTT
J: TRBJ1-6
size: -
D: -
V: TRBV6-1

CDR3: CASSDTPGGTGGEQYF
DNA: TGTGCCAGCAGTGATACACCCGGTGGGACAGGAGGCGAGCAGTACTTC
J: TRBJ2-7
size: -
D: TRBD1
V: TRBV25-1

CDR3: CASSSSRNQPQHF
DNA: TGTGCCAGCAGCTCCTCCAGAAATCAGCCCCAGCATTTT
J: TRBJ1-5
size: -
D: -
V: TRBV6-5

CDR3: CASSLVLAGYQETQYF
DNA: TGTGCCAGCAGCTTGGTTTTAGCGGGGTACCAAGAGACCCAGTACTTC
J: TRBJ2-5
size: medium-sized
D: TRBD2
V: TRBV5-4

CDR3: CASQTIAGRQAYEAFF
DNA: TGTGCCAGCCAGACGATAGCCGGGAGGCAGGCATATGAAGCTTTCTTT
J: TRBJ1-1
size: -
D: -
V: TRBV18

CDR3: CASSLGPPLTGVPPSYNEQFF
DNA: TGTGCCAGCAGCTTAGGACCGCCCCTCACAGGGGTCCCGCCTTCCTACAATGAGCAGTTCTTC
J: TRBJ2-1
size: -
D: TRBD1
V: TRBV7-6

CDR3: CASKPSGLTNEKLFF
DNA: TGTGCCAGCAAACCCTCAGGGTTAACTAATGAAAAACTGTTTTTT
J: TRBJ1-4
size: -
D: -
V: TRBV6-5

CDR3: CASSKEPFGEKGNTIYF
DNA: TGTGCCAGCAGCAAAGAACCATTCGGGGAAAAGGGAAACACCATATATTTT
J: TRBJ1-3
size: -
D: -
V: TRBV21-1

CDR3: CASSLTSGSSYEQYF
DNA: TGTGCCAGCAGCCTGACTAGCGGGAGCTCCTACGAGCAGTACTTC
J: TRBJ2-7
size: -
D: TRBD2
V: TRBV7-2

CDR3: CSARDIGTQYF
DNA: TGCAGTGCTAGAGATATCGGGACCCAGTACTTC
J: TRBJ2-5
size: -
D: -
V: TRBV20-1

CDR3: CASSRLAGVSQQYF
DNA: TGTGCCAGCAGCCGGCTAGCGGGGGTGTCCCAGCAGTACTTC
J: TRBJ2-7
size: -
D: TRBD2
V: TRBV7-9

CDR3: CAWSTGGRGNQPQHF
DNA: TGTGCCTGGAGTACAGGGGGCCGGGGCAATCAGCCCCAGCATTTT
J: TRBJ1-5
size: -
D: TRBD1
V: TRBV30

CDR3: CASSYSTGEGGYTF
DNA: TGCGCCAGCAGCTACTCGACAGGGGAAGGTGGCTACACCTTC
J: TRBJ1-2
size: -
D: TRBD1
V: TRBV5-1

CDR3: CASSLTGTGGAEAFF
DNA: TGTGCCAGCAGCTTAACCGGGACAGGGGGGGCTGAAGCTTTCTTT
J: TRBJ1-1
size: -
D: TRBD1
V: TRBV7-3